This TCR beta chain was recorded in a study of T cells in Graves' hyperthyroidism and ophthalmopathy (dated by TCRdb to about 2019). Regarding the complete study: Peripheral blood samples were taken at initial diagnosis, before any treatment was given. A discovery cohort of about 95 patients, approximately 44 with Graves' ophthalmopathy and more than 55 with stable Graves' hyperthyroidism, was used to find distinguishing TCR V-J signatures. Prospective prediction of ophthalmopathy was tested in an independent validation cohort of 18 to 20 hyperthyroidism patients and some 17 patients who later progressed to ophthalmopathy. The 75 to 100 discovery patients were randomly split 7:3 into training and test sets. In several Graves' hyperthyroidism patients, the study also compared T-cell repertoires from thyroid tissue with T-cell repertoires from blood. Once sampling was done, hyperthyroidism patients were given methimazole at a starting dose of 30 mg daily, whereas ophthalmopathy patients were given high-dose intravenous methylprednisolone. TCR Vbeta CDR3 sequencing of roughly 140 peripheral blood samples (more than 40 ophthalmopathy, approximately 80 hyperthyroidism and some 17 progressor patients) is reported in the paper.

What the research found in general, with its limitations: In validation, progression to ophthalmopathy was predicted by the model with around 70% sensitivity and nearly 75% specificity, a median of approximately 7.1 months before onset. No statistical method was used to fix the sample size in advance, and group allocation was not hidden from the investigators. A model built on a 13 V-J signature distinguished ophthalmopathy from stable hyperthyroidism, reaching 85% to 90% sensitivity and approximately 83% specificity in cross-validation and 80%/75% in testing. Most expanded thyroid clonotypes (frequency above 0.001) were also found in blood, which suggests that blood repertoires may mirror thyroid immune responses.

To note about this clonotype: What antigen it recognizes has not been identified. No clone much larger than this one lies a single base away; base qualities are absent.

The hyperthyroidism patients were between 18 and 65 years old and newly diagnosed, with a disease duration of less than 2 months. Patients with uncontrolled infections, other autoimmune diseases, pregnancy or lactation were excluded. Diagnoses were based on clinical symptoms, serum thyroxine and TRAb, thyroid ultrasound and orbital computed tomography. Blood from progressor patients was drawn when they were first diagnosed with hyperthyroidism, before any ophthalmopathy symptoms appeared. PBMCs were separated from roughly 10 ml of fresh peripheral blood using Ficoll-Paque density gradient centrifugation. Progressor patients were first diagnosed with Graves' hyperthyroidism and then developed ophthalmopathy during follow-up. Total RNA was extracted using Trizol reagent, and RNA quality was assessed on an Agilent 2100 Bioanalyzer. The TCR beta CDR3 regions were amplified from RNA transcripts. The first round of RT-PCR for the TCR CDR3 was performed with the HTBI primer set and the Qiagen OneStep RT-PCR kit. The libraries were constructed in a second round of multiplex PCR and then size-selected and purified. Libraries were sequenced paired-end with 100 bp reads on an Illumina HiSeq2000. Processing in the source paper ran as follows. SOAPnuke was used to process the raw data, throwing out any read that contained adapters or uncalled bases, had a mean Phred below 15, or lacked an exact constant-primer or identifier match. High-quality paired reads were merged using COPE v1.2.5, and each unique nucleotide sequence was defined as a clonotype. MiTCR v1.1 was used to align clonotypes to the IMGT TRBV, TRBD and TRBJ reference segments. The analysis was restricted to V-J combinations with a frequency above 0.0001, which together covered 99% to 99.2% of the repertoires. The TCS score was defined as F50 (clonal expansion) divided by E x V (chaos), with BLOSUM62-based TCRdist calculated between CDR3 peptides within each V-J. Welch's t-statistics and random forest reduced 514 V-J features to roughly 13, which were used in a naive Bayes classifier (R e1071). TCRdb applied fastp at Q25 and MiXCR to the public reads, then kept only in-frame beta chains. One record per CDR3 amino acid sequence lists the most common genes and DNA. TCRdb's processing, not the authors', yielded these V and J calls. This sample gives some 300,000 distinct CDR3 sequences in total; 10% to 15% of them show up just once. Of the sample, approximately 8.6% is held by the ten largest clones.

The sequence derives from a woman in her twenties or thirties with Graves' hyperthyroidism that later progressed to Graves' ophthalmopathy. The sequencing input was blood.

At the DNA level, the sequence is TGTGCCAGCAGCCAAGATCCTAGGGATGACACTGAAGCTTTCTTT. Translated, it reads CASSQDPRDDTEAFF. The chain employs TRBV14 and TRBJ1-1, with the D gene call left open. The CDR3 measures 15 amino acids from cysteine to phenylalanine. The retained sequence is limited to the CDR3, 45 bases, with the frame set at the first base. V is reduced by 0 bases and J by 3 bases, leaving a spacing of 11 bases between them. The germline V gene sets CDR1 to SGHDN and CDR2 to FVKESK.